The rows below give T cell receptor beta chains drawn from one sample of a study of glioma-infiltrating T cells after dendritic cell vaccination. TCRdb keeps only in-frame clones here, not all; method: immunoSEQ multiplex PCR. The table includes roughly 100,000 clones, 80% to 90% detected once. The sequencing here drew on blood, taken before dendritic cell vaccination. These TCRs come from a human donor with glioblastoma. CDR3s include the opening cysteine and the closing phenylalanine or tryptophan. A D gene is named only where the DNA matches it firmly. Only part of the rows carry a size: once, few, many, or a class if the clone is expanded.

V gene,clone size,J gene,D gene,CDR3 DNA,CDR3 protein
TRBV7-2,.,TRBJ2-6,.,TGTGCCAGCAGCACAGCTGGGGCCAACGTCCTGACTTTC,CASSTAGANVLTF
TRBV5-1,.,TRBJ1-6,TRBD1,TGCGCCAGCAGCTTGGAGGGGGCTAGGAATTCACCCCTCCACTTT,CASSLEGARNSPLHF
TRBV6-1,.,TRBJ2-2,TRBD2,TGTGCCAGCAGACGGGGGGGCGGAACCGGGGAGCTGTTTTTT,CASRRGGGTGELFF
TRBV25-1,.,TRBJ2-7,.,TGTGCCAGCAGCAGAGCGGACGGAATCTACGAGCAGTACTTC,CASSRADGIYEQYF
TRBV5-5,.,TRBJ2-7,.,TGTGCCAGCAGCCTGGGCCCGGGATTTGGAGGCTACGAGCAGTACTTC,CASSLGPGFGGYEQYF
TRBV29-1,once,TRBJ1-2,.,TGCAGCGTTGAGGCGCGGTTTGGCTACACCTTC,CSVEARFGYTF
TRBV7-2,.,TRBJ2-2,TRBD1,TGTGCCAGCAGCCAGGACAGGGGGCTTGTGGGGGAGCTGTTTTTT,CASSQDRGLVGELFF
TRBV11-2,.,TRBJ2-7,TRBD2,TGTGCCAGCAGCTTAGGAACTAGCGGGGTCTACGAGCAGTACTTC,CASSLGTSGVYEQYF
TRBV4-1,.,TRBJ2-4,TRBD2,TGCGCCAGCAGCCCGGGACTAGCGGGGGGTCGAGCCAAAAACATTCAGTACTTC,CASSPGLAGGRAKNIQYF
TRBV15,.,TRBJ2-7,TRBD1,TGTGCCACCAGCGCCAGGGGGTTGCACTACGAGCAGTACTTC,CATSARGLHYEQYF
TRBV19,.,TRBJ2-1,.,TGTGCCAGTAGTATTCGACATAATGAGCAGTTCTTC,CASSIRHNEQFF
TRBV10-3,.,TRBJ2-5,TRBD2,TGTGCCATCAGTGGGACTAGCGGGGGGCAAGAGACCCAGTACTTC,CAISGTSGGQETQYF
TRBV27,.,TRBJ2-7,.,TGTGCCAGCACCCCAAAGTTGGGGAGCTCCTACGAGCAGTACTTC,CASTPKLGSSYEQYF
TRBV6-6,few,TRBJ2-2,.,TGTGCCAGCAGGAGCCATGCGGGCGGGGAGCTGTTTTTT,CASRSHAGGELFF
TRBV7-2,.,TRBJ2-1,.,TGTGCCAGCAGCTTAGCAGTAACCCCGGGGAACAATGAGCAGTTCTTC,CASSLAVTPGNNEQFF
TRBV4-1,.,TRBJ1-1,.,TGCGCCAGCAGCCAAGTACAGGCGAACACTGAAGCTTTCTTT,CASSQVQANTEAFF
TRBV7-6,once,TRBJ2-3,TRBD2,TGTGCCAGCAGCCTCCCTAGGAGCGGGGGGGCCGGAGATACGCAGTATTTT,CASSLPRSGGAGDTQYF
TRBV7-8,.,TRBJ1-4,TRBD1,TGTGCCACCTCTTCGGGACAGGGTAGTGAAAAACTGTTTTTT,CATSSGQGSEKLFF
TRBV5-1,.,TRBJ1-3,TRBD1,TGCGCCAGCAGCGGTCAGGGGGCCTCTGGAAACACCATATATTTT,CASSGQGASGNTIYF
TRBV10-3,few,TRBJ1-5,.,TGTGCCATCAGCGCAGGGATCGGCAATCAGCCCCAGCATTTT,CAISAGIGNQPQHF
TRBV7-2,.,TRBJ2-7,TRBD1,TGTGCCAGCAGCTTGACAGGGGGCATATACGAGCAGTACTTC,CASSLTGGIYEQYF
TRBV9,.,TRBJ2-5,TRBD1,TGTGCCAGCAGCCCCGAGGGACAGGGGGCCGGAGAGACCCAGTACTTC,CASSPEGQGAGETQYF
TRBV27,.,TRBJ1-1,.,TGTGCCAGCAGCCGAGGGAGGGAAGCTTTCTTT,CASSRGREAFF
TRBV30,.,TRBJ2-3,TRBD2,TGTGCCTCGGGACTAGCGGGGGGGCGGAATACGCAGTATTTT,CASGLAGGRNTQYF
TRBV13,.,TRBJ1-2,TRBD1,TGTGCCAGCGGGGGACAGGGTGTAATCACCGATGGCTACACCTTC,CASGGQGVITDGYTF
TRBV7-8,few,TRBJ2-3,TRBD2,TGTGCCAGCATCCACGGGGGGGCGCGTCAAGATACGCAGTATTTT,CASIHGGARQDTQYF
TRBV5-6,.,TRBJ2-1,TRBD2,TGTGCCAGCAGCTTGACCGGGGGGGGTGGTGAGCAGTTCTTC,CASSLTGGGGEQFF
TRBV10-3,.,TRBJ2-5,TRBD1,TGTGCCATCAGAAGGGACAGCCAAGAGACCCAGTACTTC,CAIRRDSQETQYF
TRBV5-4,.,TRBJ1-2,TRBD1,TGTGCCAGCAGCTTGGACAGGGGCGGGGGCTACACCTTC,CASSLDRGGGYTF
TRBV15,.,TRBJ2-1,.,TGTGCCACCAGCCGGAAGCCGACAGGTAGCTCCTACAATGAGCAGTTCTTC,CATSRKPTGSSYNEQFF
TRBV19,.,TRBJ2-1,TRBD2,TGTGCCAGTAGTACGGAGCGGGGTTGGGAGCAGTTCTTC,CASSTERGWEQFF
TRBV10-3,.,TRBJ1-1,.,TGTGCCATCACCCAGGACTTGAACACTGAAGCTTTCTTT,CAITQDLNTEAFF
TRBV19,.,TRBJ2-7,.,TGTGCCAGTAGTGCACACCAAAACAGGGATGGAGAGCAGTACTTC,CASSAHQNRDGEQYF
TRBV6-5,.,TRBJ1-2,TRBD1,TGTGCCAGCAGTTACTCGAGACAGGGTCTTGGCTACACCTTC,CASSYSRQGLGYTF
TRBV5-1,.,TRBJ1-1,TRBD1,TGCGCCAGCAGCTTACGGACAGGGAACACTGAAGCTTTCTTT,CASSLRTGNTEAFF
TRBV6-1,few,TRBJ1-2,TRBD1,TGTGCCAGCAGTTACAGGGGGAGCTACACCTTC,CASSYRGSYTF
TRBV27,.,TRBJ1-2,.,TGTGCCAGCAGTTCTCTATCGGACAGCTATGGCTACACCTTC,CASSSLSDSYGYTF
TRBV5-5,.,TRBJ1-2,.,TGTGCCAGCAGCTTATCTCCCAGCTATGGCTACACCTTC,CASSLSPSYGYTF
TRBV30,.,TRBJ1-3,.,TGTGCCTGGAGGGGAGGTCCCGTCTGGGGAAACACCATATATTTT,CAWRGGPVWGNTIYF
TRBV5-4,.,TRBJ2-3,.,TGTGCCAGCAGCTTGGCGCCTAGCTGGGATCCAGATACGCAGTATTTT,CASSLAPSWDPDTQYF
TRBV5-4,.,TRBJ2-1,.,TGTGCCAGCAGCCTCCGGGACTCATACAATGAGCAGTTCTTC,CASSLRDSYNEQFF
TRBV5-8,.,TRBJ1-1,.,TGTGCCAGCAGCTTGAATCCCGGCCGGGGCACTGAAGCTTTCTTT,CASSLNPGRGTEAFF
TRBV5-5,.,TRBJ1-5,.,TGTGCCAGCAGCTTGGAATCCGTGGCCTTTGGCAATCAGCCCCAGCATTTT,CASSLESVAFGNQPQHF
TRBV11-3,.,TRBJ1-2,.,TGTGCCAGCAGCTATGCGACAGGCGGGTATGGCTACACCTTC,CASSYATGGYGYTF
TRBV23-1,.,TRBJ1-5,TRBD1,TGCGCCAGCAGTCTTATACAGGGGTTCCAGCCCCAGCATTTT,CASSLIQGFQPQHF
TRBV7-9,.,TRBJ2-1,.,TGTGCCAGCAGCTTGTCGGCGGGAGAGCAGTTCTTC,CASSLSAGEQFF
TRBV6-5,.,TRBJ2-7,.,TGTGCCAGCAAACCAGGGCTGGGCTCCTACGAGCAGTACTTC,CASKPGLGSYEQYF
TRBV9,.,TRBJ1-5,.,TGTGCCAGCAGCGCGACAGGTGACTTCGAACAGCCCCAGCATTTT,CASSATGDFEQPQHF
TRBV6-6,.,TRBJ1-5,.,TGTGCCAGCACGGTAGGGGAGGGCCTCAATCAGCCCCAGCATTTT,CASTVGEGLNQPQHF
TRBV5-5,.,TRBJ1-2,.,TGTGCCAGCGCGGCGGGGGGTACTTATGGCTACACCTTC,CASAAGGTYGYTF